These 14 T cell receptor beta chains came from one sample sequenced in a study of shared clonotypes between healthy human individuals. Here immunoSEQ multiplex PCR was the method, and the copy in TCRdb shows in-frame clones only, minus some. This table holds roughly 500,000 clones, 70% to 80% found once. Sequenced input: PBMCs. Source of these receptors: a woman aged 40 to 50 in good health. Some clones in this sample may be carry-over from other donors' samples.

This clone was seen a handful of times. This sequence joins TRBV4-2 and TRBJ2-1; weak D call: TRBD2 (6 bases). CDR1 is LGHNA, CDR2 YNFKEQ, per germline. The CDR3 consists of 15 residues. The V end lost 0 bases, the J end lost 3 bases, and 9 bases lay between the germline ends. The CDR3 DNA reads as TGTGCCAGCAGCCAAGATTCTAGCGACTACAATGAGCAGTTCTTC. Encoded protein: CASSQDSSDYNEQFF.

This clone was recorded a few times. The CDR3 here is CASSVASGLDTQYF. The CDR3, as DNA: TGTGCCAGCAGCGTAGCTTCCGGACTAGATACGCAGTATTTT. The V and J genes are TRBV9 and TRBJ2-3; weak D call: TRBD2 (5 bases). CDR3 length equals 14 residues. Germline-derived CDR1 and CDR2 are SGDLS and YYNGEE. V was clipped by 0 bases and J by 5 bases, with 10 bases between them.

V usage is TRBV6-6 and J usage is TRBJ1-3; 11 bases align to TRBD1. Germline CDR1 MNHNY, CDR2 SVGAGI (reference sequence). V shed 2 bases, J shed 5 bases, and the junction held 5 bases outside the gene matches. The CDR3 totals 16 residues. CDR3 amino acids: CASSYERTGGRNTIYF. CDR3 sequence (DNA): TGTGCCAGCAGTTACGAGAGGACAGGGGGCCGAAACACCATATATTTT.

This clone was detected once. The genes are TRBV4-1 and TRBJ2-5; D uncertain. The CDR3 runs to 15 residues. V was shortened by 0 bases and J by 4 bases, with 12 bases between the two germline ends. The germline gives CDR1 MGHRA, CDR2 YSYEKL. The DNA for the CDR3 is TGCGCCAGCAGCCAAGATCGCGTGTTTGGAGAGACCCAGTACTTC. It encodes CASSQDRVFGETQYF.

This clone was counted at least ten times. The chain employs TRBV7-3 and TRBJ2-1, with D possibly matching TRBD2 (5 bases). Trimming stripped 2 bases from V and 4 bases from J, with 12 bases between. The CDR3 extends over 15 amino acids. Germline V gives CDR1 SGHTA, CDR2 FQGTGA. CDR3 region: CASSLQGLQYNEQFF. The CDR3, as DNA: TGTGCCAGCAGCTTACAAGGACTGCAATACAATGAGCAGTTCTTC.

The rearrangement uses TRBV5-1 and TRBJ2-6, with D uncertain. V was trimmed by 0 bases and J by 2 bases, leaving 9 bases between them. This CDR3 spans 16 amino acids. Germline CDR1 SGHRS, CDR2 YFSETQ. The CDR3: CASSLGSTPGANVLTF. In DNA, the CDR3 is TGCGCCAGCAGCTTGGGGAGTACCCCTGGGGCCAACGTCCTGACTTTC.

The CDR3 reads CASSRRQVTGELFF. CDR3 nucleotide sequence: TGTGCCAGCAGTCGGAGACAGGTCACCGGGGAGCTGTTTTTT. This chain connects TRBV14 to TRBJ2-2, with a weak D call TRBD1 (6 bases). The CDR3 has 14 amino acids. V dropped 6 bases and J dropped 4 bases, with 12 bases sitting between them. In germline, CDR1 is SGHDN, CDR2 FVKESK.

There are many counts of this clone. CDR3 nucleotide sequence: TGTGCCAGCAGCGTAGCGGAGCGGTTTCCCTACAATGAGCAGTTCTTC. It specifies CASSVAERFPYNEQFF. The chain links TRBV9 to TRBJ2-1, with D possibly matching TRBD2 (5 bases). The germline gives CDR1 SGDLS, CDR2 YYNGEE. V was cut by 0 bases and J by 2 bases, with 12 bases left in between. The CDR3 has 16 residues. The whole variable domain, remainder taken from reference TRBV9 and TRBJ2-1, is DSGVTQTPKHLITATGQRVTLRCSPRSGDLSVYWYQQSLDQGLQFLIQYYNGEERAKGNILERFSAQQFPDLHSELNLSSLELGDSALYFCASSVAERFPYNEQFFGPGTRLTVL.

The CDR3 here is CASSVTSGSSNEQFF. CDR3 DNA sequence: TGTGCCAGCAGCGTAACTAGCGGGAGTTCCAATGAGCAGTTCTTC. The rearrangement links TRBV9 to TRBJ2-1, with 11 bases fitting TRBD2. Looked up from germline, CDR1 is SGDLS and CDR2 is YYNGEE. V dropped 1 base and J dropped 6; count of bases not matched to a gene: 3. The CDR3 consists of 15 residues.

On this clone itself: With a much larger clone just one base away, this may be a read error. This rearrangement joins TRBV11-1 to TRBJ2-5; 12 nucleotides line up with TRBD2. The CDR3 runs to 15 residues. The V and J ends lost 5 bases and 3 bases, in that order; junction bases with no gene match: 4. Germline assignment: CDR1 SGHAT and CDR2 FQDESV (reference sequence). The CDR3 nucleotides read TGTGCCAGCAGCCCCCGACTAGCGGGAGAAGAGACCCAGTACTTC. Encoded protein: CASSPRLAGEETQYF.

Notes on this clone: The junction and the germline gene differ at one end; a read error may be behind it. CDR3 in DNA: TGTGCCGGCAGTTTCTTGGGTTATGGCTACACCTTC. Protein product: CAGSFLGYGYTF. V gene TRBV28 combines with J gene TRBJ1-2, with D hard to call. CDR1 is MDHEN and CDR2 is SYDVKM in the germline V gene. This CDR3 spans 12 amino acids.

This clone occurred once. The V and J genes are TRBV5-4 and TRBJ1-2; D may be TRBD1 (5 bases). Germline V gene lookup returns CDR1 SGHNT and CDR2 YYREEE (reference sequence). V dropped 5 bases and J dropped 8 bases, with 10 bases sitting between them. The CDR3 is made up of 11 amino acids. The CDR3 reads CASSEGSGYTF. The CDR3, as DNA: TGTGCCAGCAGTGAGGGGTCCGGCTACACCTTC.

This chain uses TRBV7-3 with TRBJ2-2, with D unresolved. The CDR3 has 16 amino acids. V was shortened by 2 bases and J by 7 bases, with 17 bases between the two germline ends. CDR1 and CDR2 (germline): SGHTA, FQGTGA. CDR3 in amino acids: CASSLVDSRLGGELFF. CDR3 in DNA: TGTGCCAGCAGCTTAGTCGATTCCCGTCTAGGCGGGGAGCTGTTTTTT.

The CDR3 nucleotides read TGTGCCAGCAGCTTAATGCGAGAGACCCAGTACTTC. Protein product: CASSLMRETQYF. J is TRBJ2-5 and V is TRBV7-6; D uncertain. The germline V gene has CDR1 SGHVS and CDR2 FNYEAQ. The CDR3 length is 12 residues. Between the trimmed V and J ends, which lost 2 bases and 4 bases, there was a span of 5 bases.